Shown below are 5 T cell receptor beta chains from a single sample sequenced in a study of blood T cell repertoires in COVID-19. The method was immunoSEQ multiplex PCR; TCRdb's version includes in-frame clones alone and lacks a portion of them. The data show tens of thousands of clones, with 85% seen just once and more than 14% held by the top ten. Sequenced sample: peripheral blood. The receptors come from a woman in her seventies with acute or convalescent COVID-19.

This rearrangement joins TRBV5-5 to TRBJ1-1; a weak D match, TRBD1 (5 bases). The CDR3 length is 14 residues. The ends were cut back, 0 bases at V and 5 bases at J, with 11 bases in the middle. The germline V gene has CDR1 SGHKS and CDR2 YYEKEE (reference sequence). CDR3 DNA: TGTGCCAGCAGCTTGGGGGGCGCCGGGACTGAAGCTTTCTTT. Its protein is CASSLGGAGTEAFF.

This sequence joins TRBV19 and TRBJ1-1, with D hard to call. Trimming pared 9 bases from V and 0 bases from J, leaving 11 bases between. This CDR3 spans 13 amino acids. Germline values: CDR1 LNHDA, CDR2 SQIVND (reference sequence). The CDR3 DNA reads TGTGCCAGCCAGAACACAATGAACACTGAAGCTTTCTTT. It is translated as CASQNTMNTEAFF.

The chain has TRBV5-4 and TRBJ1-5; D remains unclear. The germline gives CDR1 SGHNT, CDR2 YYREEE (reference sequence). V lost 0 bases and J 7 bases, leaving 11 bases between the germline ends. There are 14 residues in the CDR3. DNA for the CDR3: TGTGCCAGCAGCTTGGACCCAGCGGGACAGCCCCAGCATTTT. It translates to CASSLDPAGQPQHF.

Only a few counts were recorded for this clone. The chain has TRBV11-2 and TRBJ1-1; D call uncertain. Germline V lookup: CDR1 SGHAT, CDR2 FQNNGV. The CDR3 contains 13 residues. Trimming took off 6 bases at V and 1 base at J, with 9 bases between the two ends. This CDR3 is CASSVSRNTEAFF. The CDR3 bases are TGTGCCAGCAGTGTTAGCCGGAACACTGAAGCTTTCTTT.

This chain uses TRBV4-2 with TRBJ2-1; 9 nucleotides align to TRBD2. This CDR3 is built from 13 residues. The V and J ends lost 3 bases and 9 bases, in that order; junction bases with no gene match: 3. CDR1 and CDR2 (germline): LGHNA, YNFKEQ. The chain's CDR3 is CASSQGTSREQFF. DNA for the CDR3: TGTGCCAGCAGCCAGGGGACTAGCCGTGAGCAGTTCTTC.